Below, 20 T cell receptor beta chains from the same sample are listed, as sequenced in a study of OX40 agonist ivuxolimab in advanced cancers. TCRdb's copy holds only in-frame clones and misses some; the assay was immunoSEQ multiplex PCR. The sample includes some 45,000 clones, about 85% seen only once; the top ten take around 5.1%. The specimen comprised CD4+ or CD8+ T cells sorted from blood, sampled in a trial of the OX40 agonist ivuxolimab. The receptors here all came from an adult with an advanced solid tumor such as melanoma, head and neck, liver or kidney cancer.

The chain carries TRBV18 and TRBJ2-7; the match to TRBD1 covers 7 bases. This CDR3 has 14 amino acids. CDR1 is KGHSH and CDR2 is LQKENI in the germline V gene. V shed 2 bases and J 9 bases; nucleotides not matched to a gene: 10. CDR3 DNA sequence: TGTGCCAGCTCACCAACGACAGGGTTAAGCGTGCAGTACTTC. It codes for CASSPTTGLSVQYF.

The rearrangement joins TRBV6-1 to TRBJ1-5; tentatively, D is TRBD1 (6 bases). Trimming left V 6 bases short and J 7 bases short, with 16 bases between. The CDR3 sequence is 14 residues long. Germline V lookup: CDR1 MNHNS, CDR2 SASEGT. In DNA form, the CDR3 reads TGTGCCAGCAGAGAATATACAGGGAGACAGCCCCAGCATTTT. Amino acid sequence: CASREYTGRQPQHF.

This chain uses TRBV29-1 with TRBJ2-3; 7 bases are a match to TRBD2. The ends lost 3 bases at V and 6 bases at J; junction bases unmatched: 9. Germline values: CDR1 SQVTM, CDR2 ANQGSEA. CDR3 length: 14 amino acids. This CDR3 is CSVEPSGIRDTQYF. CDR3 nucleotides: TGCAGCGTTGAGCCTAGCGGTATTCGGGATACGCAGTATTTT.

The chain joins TRBV14 to TRBJ1-3; D might be TRBD1 (5 bases). With 5 bases removed from V and 0 bases from J, the gap between germline ends came to 11 bases. In germline, CDR1 is SGHDN, CDR2 FVKESK. The length of the CDR3 is 15 residues. Written as DNA, the CDR3 is TGTGCCAGCAGCTGGGACCGCAACTCTGGAAACACCATATATTTT. Protein: CASSWDRNSGNTIYF.

This clone was counted a single time. This chain links TRBV7-3 with TRBJ2-6; D is possibly TRBD1 (5 bases). This CDR3 has 16 residues. V dropped 5 bases and J dropped 0 bases, with 11 bases sitting between them. The V gene's germline CDR1 is SGHTA and CDR2 FQGTGA. The CDR3 protein is CASSPTAFSGANVLTF. The DNA for the CDR3 is TGTGCCAGCAGCCCGACAGCCTTCTCTGGGGCCAACGTCCTGACTTTC.

This clone appeared once. In nucleotides, the CDR3 is TGCGCCAGCAGCCAAGAGTTAGTAGGAGGAAACACCATATATTTT. Translation: CASSQELVGGNTIYF. This chain joins TRBV4-3 and TRBJ1-3; D is ambiguous. The CDR3 is 15 residues long. The germline gives CDR1 LGHNA, CDR2 YSLEER. Trimming cost V 0 bases and J 4 bases, with 10 bases left between them.

The chain links TRBV27 to TRBJ2-3; 8 positions agree with TRBD1. The CDR3 contains 14 residues. Unmatched junction bases numbered 7, after V lost 2 bases and J lost 9 bases. Germline values: CDR1 MNHEY, CDR2 SMNVEV (reference sequence). The CDR3 bases are TGTGCCAGCAGTTTAGGACAGGGACGGTACACGCAGTATTTT. Its protein is CASSLGQGRYTQYF.

The chain links TRBV4-1 to TRBJ2-1, with 7 bases that match TRBD2. The V gene's germline CDR1 is MGHRA and CDR2 YSYEKL. The CDR3 length is 19 residues. Germline trimming cut 4 bases from V and 3 bases from J; bases unmatched to any gene: 18. The CDR3 DNA reads as TGCGCCAGCAGCCCCGCTAGCGGACCGTGGGAGAACGTCTACAATGAGCAGTTCTTC. Its protein is CASSPASGPWENVYNEQFF.

J is TRBJ2-3 and V is TRBV30; 7 positions match TRBD2. The CDR3 consists of 14 residues. V trimming: 3 bases; J trimming: 6 bases; junction bases outside the gene matches: 9. Per germline, CDR1 GTSNPN and CDR2 SVGIG (reference sequence). The CDR3 DNA reads TGTGCCTGGAGGGCGAAGGGAGGGAGGGATACGCAGTATTTT. Residues: CAWRAKGGRDTQYF.

The chain uses TRBV19 and TRBJ2-3; the match to TRBD1 covers 8 bases. Per germline, CDR1 LNHDA and CDR2 SQIVND (reference sequence). The CDR3 covers 15 residues. With V trimmed by 0 bases and J by 5 bases, 4 bases remained unmatched. DNA of the CDR3: TGTGCCAGTAGTATAGAACAGGGGGGATTAGATACGCAGTATTTT. Translated: CASSIEQGGLDTQYF.

This sequence joins TRBV5-6 and TRBJ1-1, with D possibly matching TRBD1 (5 bases). This CDR3 contains 16 residues. Trimming took off 4 bases at V and 1 base at J, with 17 bases between the two ends. Germline CDR1 reads SGHDT; CDR2 reads YYEEEE. For the CDR3, the DNA is TGTGCCAGCAGCGTAAGGGGAATCAACAGGAACACTGAAGCTTTCTTT. Translating it yields CASSVRGINRNTEAFF.

This rearrangement joins TRBV7-9 to TRBJ1-2; D not resolved. The CDR3 length is 13 residues. V gave up 1 base and J gave up 10 bases, with 13 bases separating them. Germline V gene sequence: CDR1 SEHNR, CDR2 FQNEAQ (reference sequence). The CDR3 loop reads CASSLVDGINYTF. DNA for the CDR3: TGTGCCAGCAGCTTAGTAGACGGGATCAACTACACCTTC. Full variable domain (rest looked up from reference TRBV7-9 and TRBJ1-2): DTGVSQNPRHKITKRGQNVTFRCDPISEHNRLYWYRQTLGQGPEFLTYFQNEAQLEKSRLLSDRFSAERPKGSFSTLEIQRTEQGDSAMYLCASSLVDGINYTFGSGTRLTVV.

The rearrangement uses TRBV28 and TRBJ2-5; 11 bases line up with TRBD2. V was pared by 6 bases and J by 6 bases, with 6 bases of the junction left unmatched. The CDR3 extends over 14 amino acids. Germline CDR1 is MDHEN and CDR2 is SYDVKM. CDR3 residues: CASSPLAGGKTQYF. CDR3 DNA: TGTGCCAGCAGCCCTCTAGCGGGAGGAAAGACCCAGTACTTC.

V is TRBV7-2 and J is TRBJ1-2; 7 positions match TRBD1. V shed 5 bases and J 4 bases; nucleotides not matched to a gene: 1. The CDR3 contains 12 residues. The germline gives CDR1 SGHTA, CDR2 FQGNSA. DNA for the CDR3: TGTGCCAGCAGCAGGGACAGCTATGGCTACACCTTC. It translates to CASSRDSYGYTF.

The chain recombines TRBV11-1 with TRBJ2-7; D remains unclear. Germline V gives CDR1 SGHAT, CDR2 FQDESV (reference sequence). V gave up 5 bases and J gave up 3 bases, with 14 bases separating them. This CDR3 contains 14 residues. The CDR3 sequence is CASSPMIAGYEQYF. The CDR3 DNA is TGTGCCAGCAGCCCCATGATTGCCGGCTACGAGCAGTACTTC.

The chain links TRBV6-1 to TRBJ1-5; a possible D gene is TRBD1 (6 bases). The length of the CDR3 is 13 residues. The V and J ends lost 8 bases and 8 bases respectively, with 16 bases between them. Germline-derived CDR1 and CDR2 are MNHNS and SASEGT. CDR3 protein: CASRPGTRKPQHF. As DNA, the CDR3 is TGTGCCAGCCGCCCCGGGACAAGGAAGCCCCAGCATTTT.

The V and J genes are TRBV4-3 and TRBJ1-2; 7 bases are shared with TRBD1. The CDR3 contains 14 residues. CDR1 and CDR2 (germline): LGHNA, YSLEER. V lost 0 bases, J lost 5 bases, and 3 bases stayed unmatched. The CDR3 region is CASSQDAGGYGYTF. Written as DNA, the CDR3 is TGCGCCAGCAGCCAAGATGCAGGGGGATATGGCTACACCTTC.

V and J are TRBV7-2 and TRBJ2-7; a possible D gene is TRBD1 (5 bases). Trimming took off 5 bases at V and 6 bases at J, with 20 bases between the two ends. Germline CDR1 is SGHTA and CDR2 is FQGNSA. The CDR3 spans 15 residues. The CDR3 sequence: CASSTKQFCRGEQYF. In DNA, the CDR3 is TGTGCCAGCAGCACAAAGCAGTTCTGTAGGGGCGAGCAGTACTTC. The whole variable domain, filled in from reference TRBV7-2 and TRBJ2-7, reads GAGVSQSPSNKVTEKGKDVELRCDPISGHTALYWYRQSLGQGLEFLIYFQGNSAPDKSGLPSDRFSAERTGGSVSTLTIQRTQQEDSAVYLCASSTKQFCRGEQYFGPGTRLTVT.

The gene calls are TRBV11-3 and TRBJ2-2, with D uncertain. Trimming cost V 6 bases and J 1 base, with 15 bases left between them. CDR3 length: 16 amino acids. CDR1 is SGHNT and CDR2 is YENEEA in the germline V gene. The CDR3: CASRPSGRKNTGELFF. The CDR3 DNA is TGTGCCAGCAGGCCTAGTGGTCGGAAGAACACCGGGGAGCTGTTTTTT.

In this sample, this clone turned up a few times. This chain joins TRBV5-1 and TRBJ2-3, with D tentatively TRBD2 (6 bases). Between the trimmed V and J ends, which lost 3 bases and 0 bases, there was a span of 8 bases. Germline lookup yields CDR1 SGHRS and CDR2 YFSETQ. The CDR3 totals 14 residues. CDR3 in DNA: TGCGCCAGCAGCTCCGGGACTAGCACAGATACGCAGTATTTT. Its translation: CASSSGTSTDTQYF.